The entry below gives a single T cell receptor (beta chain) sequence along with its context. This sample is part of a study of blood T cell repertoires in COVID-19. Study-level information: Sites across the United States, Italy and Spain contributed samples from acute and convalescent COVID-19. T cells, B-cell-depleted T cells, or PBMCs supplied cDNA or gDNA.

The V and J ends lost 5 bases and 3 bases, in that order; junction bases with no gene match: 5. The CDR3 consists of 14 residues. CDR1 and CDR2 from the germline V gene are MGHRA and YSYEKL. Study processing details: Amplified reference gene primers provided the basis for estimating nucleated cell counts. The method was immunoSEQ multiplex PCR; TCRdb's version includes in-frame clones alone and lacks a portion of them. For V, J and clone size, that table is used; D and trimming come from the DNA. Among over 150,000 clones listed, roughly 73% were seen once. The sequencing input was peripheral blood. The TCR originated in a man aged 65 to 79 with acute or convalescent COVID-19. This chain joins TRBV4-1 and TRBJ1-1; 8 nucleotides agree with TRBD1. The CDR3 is CASSLQGADTEAFF. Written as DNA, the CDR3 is TGCGCCAGCAGCTTGCAGGGGGCTGACACTGAAGCTTTCTTT.